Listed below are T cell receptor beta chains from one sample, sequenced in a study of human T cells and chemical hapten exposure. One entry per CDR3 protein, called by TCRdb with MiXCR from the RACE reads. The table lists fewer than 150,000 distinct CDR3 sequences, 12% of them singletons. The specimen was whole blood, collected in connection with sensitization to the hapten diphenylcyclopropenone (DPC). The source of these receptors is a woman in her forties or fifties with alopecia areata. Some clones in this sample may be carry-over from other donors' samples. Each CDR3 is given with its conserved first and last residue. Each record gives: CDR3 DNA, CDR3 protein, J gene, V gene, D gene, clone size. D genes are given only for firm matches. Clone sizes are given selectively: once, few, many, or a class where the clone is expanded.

DNA: TGCGCCAGCTTTACCGGGACAAGGGGTCACAATGAGCAGTTCTTC
CDR3: CASFTGTRGHNEQFF
J: TRBJ2-1
V: TRBV5-1
D: -
size: -

DNA: TGCAGTGCTAGAGCTTTTAGCGGGAGACAGGATACGCAGTATTTT
CDR3: CSARAFSGRQDTQYF
J: TRBJ2-3
V: TRBV20-1
D: TRBD2
size: many

DNA: TGTGCCAAGACACCCAATACCCTCAGGTCAATGGACACTGAAGCTTTCTTT
CDR3: CAKTPNTLRSMDTEAFF
J: TRBJ1-1
V: TRBV6-5
D: -
size: many

DNA: TGTGCCAGCGGGCGGGACAAAACCTACGAGCAGTACTTC
CDR3: CASGRDKTYEQYF
J: TRBJ2-7
V: TRBV12-3/TRBV12-4
D: -
size: -

DNA: TGCAGCGTTGCCCATGCTAGCGGGAGTTACACCTGGGAGCTGTTTTTT
CDR3: CSVAHASGSYTWELFF
J: TRBJ2-2
V: TRBV29-1
D: TRBD2
size: -

DNA: TGCAGCGTTGGATACAGCACCGGGGAGCTGTTTTTT
CDR3: CSVGYSTGELFF
J: TRBJ2-2
V: TRBV29-1
D: -
size: -

DNA: TGTGCCAGCAGCTTAGCAGGACTAGCGGGAATCTCCTACAATGAGCAGTTCTTC
CDR3: CASSLAGLAGISYNEQFF
J: TRBJ2-1
V: TRBV7-2
D: TRBD2
size: many

DNA: TGTGCCTGGAGTTGGCAGAACACTGAAGCTTTCTTT
CDR3: CAWSWQNTEAFF
J: TRBJ1-1
V: TRBV30
D: -
size: few

DNA: TGCAGTGCTGAGACGGCTAGCCAGATCGATGAGCAGTTCTTC
CDR3: CSAETASQIDEQFF
J: TRBJ2-1
V: TRBV20-1
D: -
size: few

DNA: TGTGCCAGCAATATGGGGGAGACCCAGTACTTC
CDR3: CASNMGETQYF
J: TRBJ2-5
V: TRBV6-2/TRBV6-3
D: -
size: many

DNA: TGTGCCACCAGCAGAGAACTAGCGGGAGGGAGGGAGCAGTTCTTC
CDR3: CATSRELAGGREQFF
J: TRBJ2-1
V: TRBV15
D: TRBD2
size: -

DNA: TGCAGTGCCCCCGTGGAGGGATTAGCCAAAAACATTCAGTACTTC
CDR3: CSAPVEGLAKNIQYF
J: TRBJ2-4
V: TRBV20-1
D: -
size: -

DNA: TGTGCCAGCTCACCATCCGGGAACTATGGCTACACCTTC
CDR3: CASSPSGNYGYTF
J: TRBJ1-2
V: TRBV18
D: -
size: -

DNA: TGTGCCAGCAGCTTACAGGGGTATGGCTACACCTTC
CDR3: CASSLQGYGYTF
J: TRBJ1-2
V: TRBV7-2
D: -
size: -

DNA: TGCGCCAGCAGCCCCCTCGGCGGGACGGCCTACGAGCAGTACTTC
CDR3: CASSPLGGTAYEQYF
J: TRBJ2-7
V: TRBV5-1
D: -
size: few

DNA: TGTGCCAGCAGCTGGGGACTAGCGATGAACACCGGGGAGCTGTTTTTT
CDR3: CASSWGLAMNTGELFF
J: TRBJ2-2
V: TRBV7-9
D: TRBD2
size: -

DNA: TGTGCTAGCGGGAACGGAGAGACCCAGTACTTC
CDR3: CASGNGETQYF
J: TRBJ2-5
V: TRBV12-5
D: -
size: many

DNA: TGTGCCAGCAGGGGGACGGGGCTGAACACTGAAGCTTTCTTT
CDR3: CASRGTGLNTEAFF
J: TRBJ1-1
V: TRBV6-2/TRBV6-3
D: -
size: few

DNA: TGCAGCGTTCCAGGGGCCCTCTATGGCTACACCTTC
CDR3: CSVPGALYGYTF
J: TRBJ1-2
V: TRBV29-1
D: -
size: many

DNA: TGCAGCGTTGGGGACGGACGGGGAAGTCAGCCCCAGCATTTT
CDR3: CSVGDGRGSQPQHF
J: TRBJ1-5
V: TRBV29-1
D: -
size: many

DNA: TGTGCCAGCAGCCAGCGGGAGGGCCATGCTACGCAGTATTTT
CDR3: CASSQREGHATQYF
J: TRBJ2-3
V: TRBV7-2
D: TRBD2
size: many

DNA: TGTGCCAGCAGCCCTCCCGGGACTAGCAACCATGAGCAGTTCTTC
CDR3: CASSPPGTSNHEQFF
J: TRBJ2-1
V: TRBV11-2
D: TRBD2
size: few

DNA: TGTGCCAGCAGCCCCGAGGGACTAGCGGGAGGTCCTAAGGAGCAGTTCTTC
CDR3: CASSPEGLAGGPKEQFF
J: TRBJ2-1
V: TRBV7-2
D: TRBD2
size: few

DNA: TGCGCCAGCAGCGCTACTAGCGGGAACACCGGGGAGCTGTTTTTT
CDR3: CASSATSGNTGELFF
J: TRBJ2-2
V: TRBV5-1
D: TRBD2
size: few

DNA: TGTGCCAGCAGTTTAGGGGGAACCTCCTACGAGCAGTACTTC
CDR3: CASSLGGTSYEQYF
J: TRBJ2-7
V: TRBV12-3/TRBV12-4
D: -
size: few